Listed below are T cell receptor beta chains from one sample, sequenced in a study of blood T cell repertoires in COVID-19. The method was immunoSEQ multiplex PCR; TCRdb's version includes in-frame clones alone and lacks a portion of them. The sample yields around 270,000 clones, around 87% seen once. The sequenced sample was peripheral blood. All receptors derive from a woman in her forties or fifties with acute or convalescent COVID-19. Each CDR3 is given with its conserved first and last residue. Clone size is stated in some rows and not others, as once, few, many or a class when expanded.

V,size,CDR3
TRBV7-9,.,CASSTLGAGELFF
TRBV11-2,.,CASSPLQGAYEQYF
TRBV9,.,CASSVAEEDEQFF
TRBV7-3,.,CASASGAGDTQYF
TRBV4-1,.,CASSPGLAGIGETQYF
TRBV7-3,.,CASSPGLAGVTDTQYF
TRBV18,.,CASSPPGTPHVPQHF
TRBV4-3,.,CASSQPGAPIHEQYF
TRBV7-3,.,CASSSGRNTEAFF
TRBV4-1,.,CASSQRQGVTQETQYF
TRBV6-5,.,CASSYREAGTDTQYF
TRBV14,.,CASSQDIRLAGEDEQYF
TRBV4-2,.,CASSQDFRGQYEQFF
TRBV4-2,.,CASSQDPQANYGYTF
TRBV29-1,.,CSVGQGADGYTF
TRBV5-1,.,CASSQDSVAYNEQFF
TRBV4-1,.,CASSQVGRVLQETQYF
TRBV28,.,CASSLDRGQETQYF
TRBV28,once,CASSAAGAPRTSGNLYEQYF
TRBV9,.,CASSALTANTEAFF
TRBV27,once,CASSLDRDRNTIYF
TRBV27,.,CASIPSSGNTIYF
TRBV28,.,CASSPRQGRGVDEQYF
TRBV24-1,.,CATSAPGGLRGYGYTF
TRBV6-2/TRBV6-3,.,CASSYRRRRGNTEAFF
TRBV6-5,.,CASKQGSGNTIYF